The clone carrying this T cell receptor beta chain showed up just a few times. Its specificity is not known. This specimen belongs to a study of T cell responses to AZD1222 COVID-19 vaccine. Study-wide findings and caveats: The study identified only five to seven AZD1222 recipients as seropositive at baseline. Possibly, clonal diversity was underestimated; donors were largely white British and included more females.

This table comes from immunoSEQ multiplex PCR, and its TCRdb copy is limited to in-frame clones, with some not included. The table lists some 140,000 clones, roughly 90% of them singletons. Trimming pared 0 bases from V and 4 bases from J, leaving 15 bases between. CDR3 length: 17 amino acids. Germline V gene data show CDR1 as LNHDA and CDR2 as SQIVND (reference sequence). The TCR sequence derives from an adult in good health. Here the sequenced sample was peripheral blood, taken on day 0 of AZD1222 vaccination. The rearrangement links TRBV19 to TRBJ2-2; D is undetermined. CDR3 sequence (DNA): TGTGCCAGTAGTATAGATCAGCTTAGAGGTGGCACCGGGGAGCTGTTTTTT. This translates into CASSIDQLRGGTGELFF.